Presented here are 29 T cell receptor beta chains from one specimen sequenced in a study of technical replicates of blood from several donors. Libraries were prepared by immunoSEQ multiplex PCR; TCRdb keeps only in-frame clonotypes and omits some of them. The sample comprises nearly 80,000 clones, 80% to 95% of which are singletons, and approximately 0.4% rests with the top ten. The sequenced sample consisted of T cells isolated from PBMCs. The receptors were gathered from a human donor in good health.

V gene TRBV9 combines with J gene TRBJ1-3; TRBD1 agrees at 8 bases. Germline CDR1 SGDLS, CDR2 YYNGEE. The CDR3 sequence is 19 residues long. V shed 0 bases, J shed 0 bases, and the junction held 11 bases outside the gene matches. This CDR3 reads CASSVGDADRADSGNTIYF. CDR3 coding DNA: TGTGCCAGCAGCGTAGGGGATGCGGACAGGGCAGACTCTGGAAACACCATATATTTT.

The V and J genes are TRBV6-5 and TRBJ2-7, with D possibly matching TRBD1 (7 bases). Germline lookup yields CDR1 MNHEY and CDR2 SVGAGI. Trimming removed 6 bases from V and 6 bases from J, with 21 bases in between. The CDR3 contains 15 residues. The CDR3 DNA reads TGTGCCAGCAGCCTAACGATGGAGGGGGCGGGCGAGCAGTACTTC. Protein: CASSLTMEGAGEQYF.

V and J are TRBV19 and TRBJ1-5, with 7 bases that match TRBD1. The ends lost 2 bases at V and 6 bases at J; junction bases unmatched: 10. This CDR3 region has 16 residues. Looked up from germline, CDR1 is LNHDA and CDR2 is SQIVND (reference sequence). The CDR3 sequence: CASSISTTGPGQPQHF. The DNA for the CDR3 is TGTGCCAGTAGTATATCAACGACAGGGCCAGGTCAGCCCCAGCATTTT. Drawing the rest from reference TRBV19 and TRBJ1-5, the complete variable domain is DGGITQSPKYLFRKEGQNVTLSCEQNLNHDAMYWYRQDPGQGLRLIYYSQIVNDFQKGDIAEGYSVSREKKESFPLTVTSAQKNPTAFYLCASSISTTGPGQPQHFGDGTRLSIL.

The chain carries TRBV7-6 and TRBJ2-7; the match to TRBD2 covers 7 bases. The J segment lost 5 bases and the V segment lost 4 bases, leaving 5 bases of the junction unmatched. Germline values: CDR1 SGHVS, CDR2 FNYEAQ. This CDR3 spans 13 amino acids. CDR3 in DNA: TGTGCCAGCAGCTCGGGACTAAAGGACGAGCAGTACTTC. This sequence encodes CASSSGLKDEQYF.

In DNA, the CDR3 is TGTGCCAGCAGCCAAGTCCCGGGACAGGGGTCGAGGACTACCTACGAGCAGTACTTC. As protein: CASSQVPGQGSRTTYEQYF. J is TRBJ2-7 and V is TRBV4-2; TRBD1 aligns across 10 bases. Germline trimming cut 1 base from V and 2 bases from J; bases unmatched to any gene: 14. In germline, CDR1 is LGHNA, CDR2 YNFKEQ. The CDR3 runs 19 residues.

The rearrangement links TRBV29-1 to TRBJ2-3; maybe TRBD1 (6 bases). Trimming removed 8 bases at V and 5 bases at J, with 17 bases between. Germline-derived CDR1 and CDR2 are SQVTM and ANQGSEA. The CDR3 contains 13 residues. The DNA for the CDR3 is TGCAGCTGTAAAGGGGCAGGGGTAGATACGCAGTATTTT. Protein product: CSCKGAGVDTQYF.

V is TRBV11-2 and J is TRBJ2-3, with 12 bases fitting TRBD1. Trimming at V came to 1 base and at J to 2 bases, leaving 1 base not matched to a gene. Per the germline V gene, CDR1 is SGHAT and CDR2 is FQNNGV. The CDR3 consists of 16 residues. This CDR3 reads CASSLGGQGATDTQYF. In DNA, the CDR3 is TGTGCCAGCAGCTTAGGGGGACAGGGGGCCACAGATACGCAGTATTTT.

The chain links TRBV29-1 to TRBJ2-1, with a weak D call TRBD2 (5 bases). The V gene lost 4 bases and the J gene lost 6 bases, with 16 bases spanning the gap. The CDR3 length is 14 residues. Germline V CDR1 and CDR2: SQVTM, ANQGSEA. CDR3 in DNA: TGCAGCGTTGGAGGGCGTTCGGCACCCAATGAGCAGTTCTTC. Amino acid sequence: CSVGGRSAPNEQFF.

This clone was picked up one time. In DNA form, the CDR3 reads TGTGCCAGCAGCTATATCTTACCGACAGGGCTGTACGAGCAGTACTTC. As protein: CASSYILPTGLYEQYF. V and J are TRBV7-9 and TRBJ2-7, with 7 bases identical to TRBD1. The ends lost 4 bases at V and 4 bases at J; junction bases unmatched: 13. The CDR3 consists of 16 residues. CDR1 SEHNR and CDR2 FQNEAQ come from the germline V gene (reference sequence). The whole variable domain, filled in from reference TRBV7-9 and TRBJ2-7, reads DTGVSQNPRHKITKRGQNVTFRCDPISEHNRLYWYRQTLGQGPEFLTYFQNEAQLEKSRLLSDRFSAERPKGSFSTLEIQRTEQGDSAMYLCASSYILPTGLYEQYFGPGTRLTVT.

The genes are TRBV19 and TRBJ2-1; no definite D call. Looked up from germline, CDR1 is LNHDA and CDR2 is SQIVND (reference sequence). Deletions cut 2 bases from V and 6 bases from J, with 11 bases between. The CDR3 has 14 amino acids. CDR3 coding DNA: TGTGCCAGTAGTATAATTGGTAGCTCCAATGAGCAGTTCTTC. This sequence encodes CASSIIGSSNEQFF.

The V and J genes are TRBV27 and TRBJ1-2; D is unclear. CDR3 size: 12 residues. Looked up from germline, CDR1 is MNHEY and CDR2 is SMNVEV (reference sequence). The germline V and J ends were trimmed by 5 bases and 2 bases, with 6 bases remaining between them. CDR3 coding DNA: TGTGCCAGCAGTCCGGGAAACTATGGCTACACCTTC. It encodes CASSPGNYGYTF.

The chain recombines TRBV6-1 with TRBJ2-3; 10 positions agree with TRBD1. J was trimmed by 3 bases and V by 9 bases; bases with no gene match: 9. CDR3 length: 15 residues. Germline-derived CDR1 and CDR2 are MNHNS and SASEGT. The CDR3 coding sequence is TGTGCCAGTACGTACCGGGACAGGGGAACAGATACGCAGTATTTT. Protein product: CASTYRDRGTDTQYF.

The chain carries TRBV28 and TRBJ1-1; D is unresolved. The CDR3 loop spans 13 amino acids. Looked up from germline, CDR1 is MDHEN and CDR2 is SYDVKM. Trimming stripped 8 bases from V and 0 bases from J, with 10 bases between. The CDR3 bases are TGTGCCAGCCTCAACGGGATGAACACTGAAGCTTTCTTT. Protein: CASLNGMNTEAFF. The full variable domain, in which reference TRBV28 and TRBJ1-1 provide the parts outside the CDR3, is DVKVTQSSRYLVKRTGEKVFLECVQDMDHENMFWYRQDPGLGLRLIYFSYDVKMKEKGDIPEGYSVSREKKERFSLILESASTNQTSMYLCASLNGMNTEAFFGQGTRLTVV.

The CDR3 loop is CATSFRGEQYF. CDR3 nucleotides: TGTGCCACCTCATTTAGGGGCGAGCAGTACTTC. The chain couples TRBV28 to TRBJ2-7; TRBD1 might be the D (5 bases). V was pared by 10 bases and J by 6 bases, with 13 bases between. The CDR3 has 11 residues. The germline gives CDR1 MDHEN, CDR2 SYDVKM.

This chain joins TRBV7-3 and TRBJ2-5, with 13 bases matching TRBD2. The germline CDR1 and CDR2 sequences are SGHTA and FQGTGA. The CDR3 spans 16 residues. The junction had 7 bases not matched to a gene; V was cut back by 4 bases and J by 5 bases. CDR3 DNA: TGTGCCAGCAGCTCGCAAGGACTAGCGGGGGAGGAGACCCAGTACTTC. Translating it yields CASSSQGLAGEETQYF.

The V call is TRBV5-1, the J call TRBJ2-1, with 9 positions matching TRBD1. The CDR3 is 15 amino acids. Germline V gives CDR1 SGHRS, CDR2 YFSETQ. The ends lost 2 bases at V and 9 bases at J; junction bases unmatched: 9. This chain's CDR3 is CASSLRTGVEFEQFF. Written as DNA, the CDR3 is TGCGCCAGCAGCTTACGGACAGGGGTAGAGTTTGAGCAGTTCTTC.

The V call is TRBV2, the J call TRBJ2-3; D not resolved. V was shortened by 2 bases and J by 5 bases, with 11 bases between the two germline ends. The CDR3 spans 14 residues. The V gene's germline CDR1 is SNHLY and CDR2 FYNNEI. The chain's CDR3 is CASSELVMIDTQYF. CDR3 sequence (DNA): TGTGCCAGCAGTGAACTAGTAATGATAGATACGCAGTATTTT.

With respect to this clone: At the DNA level, this CDR3 is encoded by other sequences in the same sample as well. The rearrangement joins TRBV9 to TRBJ2-7, with unresolved D. This CDR3 has 14 amino acids. Deletions cut 0 bases from V and 0 bases from J, with 7 bases between. CDR1 SGDLS and CDR2 YYNGEE come from the germline V gene. In DNA, the CDR3 is TGTGCCAGCAGCGTAGATGGCAGCTCCTACGAGCAGTACTTC. Protein product: CASSVDGSSYEQYF. Full variable domain (remainder filled in from reference TRBV9 and TRBJ2-7): DSGVTQTPKHLITATGQRVTLRCSPRSGDLSVYWYQQSLDQGLQFLIQYYNGEERAKGNILERFSAQQFPDLHSELNLSSLELGDSALYFCASSVDGSSYEQYFGPGTRLTVT.

The V and J genes are TRBV9 and TRBJ1-1; 10 bases line up with TRBD1. J lost 3 bases, V lost 4 bases, and 6 bases had no gene match. This CDR3 comprises 15 residues. Per germline, CDR1 SGDLS and CDR2 YYNGEE. This CDR3 is CASSPRDRGDTEAFF. In DNA, the CDR3 is TGTGCCAGCAGCCCAAGGGACAGGGGAGACACTGAAGCTTTCTTT. Looking up the rest from reference TRBV9 and TRBJ1-1 gives the full variable domain: DSGVTQTPKHLITATGQRVTLRCSPRSGDLSVYWYQQSLDQGLQFLIQYYNGEERAKGNILERFSAQQFPDLHSELNLSSLELGDSALYFCASSPRDRGDTEAFFGQGTRLTVV.

This clone has only one observation. This chain uses TRBV11-3 with TRBJ2-3, with a possible D match to TRBD1 (5 bases). With 4 bases removed from V and 8 bases from J, the gap between germline ends came to 13 bases. CDR1 and CDR2 from the germline V gene are SGHNT and YENEEA. The CDR3 length is 13 residues. CDR3 sequence reads: CASSSTAQGTQYF. CDR3 DNA: TGTGCCAGCAGCTCTACGGCCCAGGGTACGCAGTATTTT.

This chain links TRBV4-1 with TRBJ1-2; D may be TRBD1 (5 bases). The CDR3 extends over 14 amino acids. CDR1 and CDR2 from the germline V gene are MGHRA and YSYEKL. V dropped 1 base and J dropped 8 bases, with 14 bases sitting between them. CDR3 bases: TGCGCCAGCAGCCAAGTAGGAGGGGTGGGGGGCTACACCTTC. It is translated as CASSQVGGVGGYTF.

The genes are TRBV9 and TRBJ2-6; the match to TRBD2 covers 11 bases. The CDR3 is 18 residues long. J gave up 0 bases and V 2 bases, and 4 bases lay outside the gene matches. Germline loops: CDR1 SGDLS, CDR2 YYNGEE. In DNA, the CDR3 is TGTGCCAGCAGCGTGACTAGCGGGATCGGCTCTGGGGCCAACGTCCTGACTTTC. This sequence encodes CASSVTSGIGSGANVLTF.

This chain links TRBV7-8 with TRBJ2-7; D may be TRBD2 (6 bases). Trimming took 5 bases from V and 4 from J, leaving 15 bases between them. The germline gives CDR1 SGHVS, CDR2 FQNEAQ. The CDR3 covers 14 residues. The CDR3 DNA sequence: TGTGCCAGCAGCCCCTCGGCAGGGAGGTACGAGCAGTACTTC. This encodes CASSPSAGRYEQYF.

The chain recombines TRBV7-9 with TRBJ2-1, with 9 bases fitting TRBD1. The V gene's germline CDR1 is SEHNR and CDR2 FQNEAQ (reference sequence). V lost 4 bases, J lost 8 bases, and 6 bases stayed unmatched. The CDR3 loop spans 14 amino acids. The CDR3 bases are TGTGCCAGCAGCTCTCCGGGACAGGGCGATGAGCAGTTCTTC. Its translation: CASSSPGQGDEQFF.

The rearrangement uses TRBV30 and TRBJ2-3; weak D call: TRBD2 (6 bases). The CDR3 covers 14 residues. Germline V gene sequence: CDR1 GTSNPN, CDR2 SVGIG (reference sequence). Trimming took off 0 bases at V and 4 bases at J, with 11 bases between the two ends. The CDR3 region has the DNA TGTGCCTGGAGTGTACGGGGGTTTGCAGATACGCAGTATTTT. Amino acids: CAWSVRGFADTQYF.

CDR3 coding DNA: TGTGCCAGCAGCTTATCCGATAGTGGACTAGTATACAATGAGCAGTTCTTC. This translates into CASSLSDSGLVYNEQFF. The rearrangement joins TRBV7-6 to TRBJ2-1; 7 bases map to TRBD2. The CDR3 has 17 amino acids. CDR1 and CDR2 (germline): SGHVS, FNYEAQ. The ends lost 2 bases at V and 4 bases at J; junction bases unmatched: 11.

The chain joins TRBV7-2 to TRBJ2-2; 9 nucleotides match TRBD2. The junction had 0 bases not matched to a gene; V was cut back by 3 bases and J by 4 bases. The CDR3 contains 14 residues. Per germline, CDR1 SGHTA and CDR2 FQGNSA. CDR3 nucleotides: TGTGCCAGCAGCTTTAGCGGGGGCACCGGGGAGCTGTTTTTT. This codes for CASSFSGGTGELFF.

V gene TRBV5-1 combines with J gene TRBJ2-7, with D perhaps TRBD1 (6 bases). There are 14 residues in the CDR3. Trimming took 3 bases from V and 2 from J, leaving 12 bases between them. Germline V gene data show CDR1 as SGHRS and CDR2 as YFSETQ. The CDR3 DNA follows: TGCGCCAGCAGCTGGGCACAGGGACCCTACGAGCAGTACTTC. It specifies CASSWAQGPYEQYF.

The V call is TRBV10-3, the J call TRBJ1-4, with D possibly TRBD1 on 5 matching bases. V was pared by 2 bases and J by 7 bases, with 8 bases between. The CDR3 is 13 residues long. Germline lookup yields CDR1 ENHRY and CDR2 SYGVKD. The CDR3 protein is CAISEQGGEKLFF. CDR3 DNA sequence: TGTGCCATCAGTGAGCAGGGCGGTGAAAAACTGTTTTTT.